This TCR beta chain was sequenced during a study of PD-L1 blockade in urothelial cancer. Every PCR got spiked synthetic TCR analog templates. Data came from immunoSEQ multiplex PCR; TCRdb stores just in-frame clones and leaves some out. The sample carries 50,000 to 55,000 clones, approximately 80% recorded once. Per patient, between 1 and 8 samples were collected at pretreatment and on-treatment time points. CDR3 length equals 15 residues. The germline V gene encodes CDR1 SGHTA and CDR2 FQGNSA. V was trimmed by 1 base and J by 5 bases, leaving 12 bases between them. This receptor was taken from a man aged 65-85 years with urothelial cancer. The V call is TRBV7-2, the J call TRBJ2-1; D is uncertain. The sequencing used PBMCs, collected around atezolizumab (anti-PD-L1) treatment. The CDR3 region is CASSLVSFGHNEQFF. CDR3 nucleotide sequence: TGTGCCAGCAGCTTAGTTTCTTTTGGGCACAATGAGCAGTTCTTC.